This T cell receptor beta chain was captured in a study of T cells after yellow fever vaccination. Study findings and constraints: Clonotypes appearing in both CD4 and CD8 compartments existed, and their share was small. Most primary-vaccination clones recurred post-booster (approximately 96% CD4, over 70% CD8).

MiXCR was run by TCRdb on the 5' RACE reads, yielding one entry per CDR3 protein. Of roughly 140,000 distinct CDR3 sequences listed, more than 6% were seen once; the top ten hold approximately 0.67%. This clonotype came up many times. The antigen is unknown. CDR1 and CDR2 from the germline V gene are SGHRS and YFSETQ. J was trimmed by 2 bases and V by 0 bases; bases with no gene match: 5. The CDR3 totals 16 residues. The material was CD4+ T cells sorted from PBMCs, obtained 5 days after the yellow fever booster vaccination. The source of this sequence is a man aged 30 to 39 who received the YFV17D yellow fever vaccine. The genes are TRBV5-1 and TRBJ2-3, with 8 bases matching TRBD2. The DNA for the CDR3 is TGCGCCAGCAGCTTGGGTAGCGGGACATACACAGATACGCAGTATTTT. It encodes CASSLGSGTYTDTQYF. Full variable domain (outside the CDR3, taken from reference TRBV5-1 and TRBJ2-3): KAGVTQTPRYLIKTRGQQVTLSCSPISGHRSVSWYQQTPGQGLQFLFEYFSETQRNKGNFPGRFSGRQFSNSRSEMNVSTLELGDSALYLCASSLGSGTYTDTQYFGPGTRLTVL.